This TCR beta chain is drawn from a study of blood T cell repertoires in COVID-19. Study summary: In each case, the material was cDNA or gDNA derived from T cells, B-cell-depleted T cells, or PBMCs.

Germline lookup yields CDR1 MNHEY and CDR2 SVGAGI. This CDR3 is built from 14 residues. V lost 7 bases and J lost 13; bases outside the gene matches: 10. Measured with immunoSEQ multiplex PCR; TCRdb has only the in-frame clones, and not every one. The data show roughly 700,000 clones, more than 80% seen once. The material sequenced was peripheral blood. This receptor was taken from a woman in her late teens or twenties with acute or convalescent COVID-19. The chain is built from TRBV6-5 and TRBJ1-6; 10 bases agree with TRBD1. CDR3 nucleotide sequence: TGTGCCAGCAAACCGGGACAGGGGACTTCGCCCCTCCACTTT. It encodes CASKPGQGTSPLHF.